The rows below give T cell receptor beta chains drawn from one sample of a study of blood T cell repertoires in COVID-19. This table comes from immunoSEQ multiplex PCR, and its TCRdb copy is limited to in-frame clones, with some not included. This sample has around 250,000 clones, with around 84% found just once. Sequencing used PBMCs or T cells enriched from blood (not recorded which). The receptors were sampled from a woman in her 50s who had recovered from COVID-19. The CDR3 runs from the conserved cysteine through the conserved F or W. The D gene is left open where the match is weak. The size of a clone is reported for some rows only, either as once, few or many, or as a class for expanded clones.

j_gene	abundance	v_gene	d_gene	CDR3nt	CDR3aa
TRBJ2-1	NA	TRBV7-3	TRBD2	TGTGCCAGCAGCGTCACCGGGACTAGCGTATACAATGAGCAGTTCTTC	CASSVTGTSVYNEQFF
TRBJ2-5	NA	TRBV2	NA	TGTGCCAGCAGTACCTCACGAGCCGAGACCCAGTACTTC	CASSTSRAETQYF
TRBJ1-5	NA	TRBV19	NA	TGTGCCAGTAGTATCCGCGGGGGGGACCGGCAGCCCCAGCATTTT	CASSIRGGDRQPQHF
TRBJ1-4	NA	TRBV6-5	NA	TGTGCCAGCAGTTACTCGAGCGGGAAACTGTTTTTT	CASSYSSGKLFF
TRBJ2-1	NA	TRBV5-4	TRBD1	TGTGCCAGCAGCTCGACAGGGCGTGAGTTCTTC	CASSSTGREFF
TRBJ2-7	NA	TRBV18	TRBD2	TGTGCCAGCTCACCAATGGGACTAAGTTCCGAGCAGTACTTC	CASSPMGLSSEQYF
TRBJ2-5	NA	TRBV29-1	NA	TGCAGCGTTGAACTTACGGACAGATACCAAGAGACCCAGTACTTC	CSVELTDRYQETQYF
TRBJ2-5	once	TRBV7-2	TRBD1	TGTGCCAGCAGCCCGACCACCTACAGGGGTCAAGAGACCCAGTACTTC	CASSPTTYRGQETQYF
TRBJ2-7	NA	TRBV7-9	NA	TGTGCCAGCAGCCCGATGAAGAGCTCCTACGAGCAGTACTTC	CASSPMKSSYEQYF
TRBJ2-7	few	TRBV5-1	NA	TGCGCCAGCAAACCCCACCAGACTAGCTCCTACGAGCAGTACTTC	CASKPHQTSSYEQYF